These T cell receptor beta chains were read from a single sample in a study of T-cell memory formation after mild COVID-19. Each CDR3 protein is one row after TCRdb ran MiXCR on the 5' RACE reads. The data show about 250,000 distinct CDR3 sequences, 15% seen once. Sequenced material: PBMCs or a T cell subset sorted from them (not recorded which). The receptors originated from an adult woman who had mild COVID-19 (a few samples of this study predate the infection). Cell type and time point are not known. Each CDR3 is given with its conserved first and last residue. A D gene is named only where the DNA matches it firmly. The size entry is marked missing in some rows and otherwise reads once, few, many or a size class.

CDR3aa,CDR3nt,d_gene,abundance,j_gene,len,v_gene
CASSKDRGNEKLFF,TGTGCCAGCAGTAAGGACAGGGGGAATGAAAAACTGTTTTTT,TRBD1,few,TRBJ1-4,14,TRBV12-3/TRBV12-4
CASSQVGGVDEQFF,TGCGCCAGCAGCCAAGTCGGGGGGGTCGATGAGCAGTTCTTC,TRBD2,many,TRBJ2-1,14,TRBV4-3
CASSPSGTGVGETQYF,TGTGCCAGCTCACCATCCGGGACAGGGGTTGGAGAGACCCAGTACTTC,TRBD1,.,TRBJ2-5,16,TRBV18
CAVTVGGGRGDTQYF,TGTGCCGTAACGGTGGGGGGGGGCCGGGGAGATACGCAGTATTTT,.,few,TRBJ2-3,15,TRBV25-1
CSASNEKLFF,TGCAGTGCTAGTAACGAAAAACTGTTTTTT,.,.,TRBJ1-4,10,TRBV20-1
CASSYDAVAGLYEQYF,TGTGCCAGCAGTTACGACGCGGTTGCTGGTCTCTACGAGCAGTACTTC,.,.,TRBJ2-7,16,TRBV6-5
CASSDPMNTEAFF,TGTGCCAGCAGTGATCCCATGAACACTGAAGCTTTCTTT,.,.,TRBJ1-1,13,TRBV2
CASSLGQTLSGANVLTF,TGCGCCAGCAGCTTGGGCCAGACCCTCTCTGGGGCCAACGTCCTGACTTTC,.,.,TRBJ2-6,17,TRBV5-1
CASSYSLRNNYGYTF,TGTGCCAGCAGTTACTCGTTGCGGAATAACTATGGCTACACCTTC,.,.,TRBJ1-2,15,TRBV6-5
CASSTGLAGRTDTQYF,TGTGCCAGCAGCACTGGACTAGCGGGCCGCACAGATACGCAGTATTTT,TRBD2,many,TRBJ2-3,16,TRBV5-4
CASSSSAGGVETQYF,TGTGCCAGCAGTTCCAGCGCCGGAGGTGTGGAGACCCAGTACTTC,.,few,TRBJ2-5,15,TRBV12-3/TRBV12-4